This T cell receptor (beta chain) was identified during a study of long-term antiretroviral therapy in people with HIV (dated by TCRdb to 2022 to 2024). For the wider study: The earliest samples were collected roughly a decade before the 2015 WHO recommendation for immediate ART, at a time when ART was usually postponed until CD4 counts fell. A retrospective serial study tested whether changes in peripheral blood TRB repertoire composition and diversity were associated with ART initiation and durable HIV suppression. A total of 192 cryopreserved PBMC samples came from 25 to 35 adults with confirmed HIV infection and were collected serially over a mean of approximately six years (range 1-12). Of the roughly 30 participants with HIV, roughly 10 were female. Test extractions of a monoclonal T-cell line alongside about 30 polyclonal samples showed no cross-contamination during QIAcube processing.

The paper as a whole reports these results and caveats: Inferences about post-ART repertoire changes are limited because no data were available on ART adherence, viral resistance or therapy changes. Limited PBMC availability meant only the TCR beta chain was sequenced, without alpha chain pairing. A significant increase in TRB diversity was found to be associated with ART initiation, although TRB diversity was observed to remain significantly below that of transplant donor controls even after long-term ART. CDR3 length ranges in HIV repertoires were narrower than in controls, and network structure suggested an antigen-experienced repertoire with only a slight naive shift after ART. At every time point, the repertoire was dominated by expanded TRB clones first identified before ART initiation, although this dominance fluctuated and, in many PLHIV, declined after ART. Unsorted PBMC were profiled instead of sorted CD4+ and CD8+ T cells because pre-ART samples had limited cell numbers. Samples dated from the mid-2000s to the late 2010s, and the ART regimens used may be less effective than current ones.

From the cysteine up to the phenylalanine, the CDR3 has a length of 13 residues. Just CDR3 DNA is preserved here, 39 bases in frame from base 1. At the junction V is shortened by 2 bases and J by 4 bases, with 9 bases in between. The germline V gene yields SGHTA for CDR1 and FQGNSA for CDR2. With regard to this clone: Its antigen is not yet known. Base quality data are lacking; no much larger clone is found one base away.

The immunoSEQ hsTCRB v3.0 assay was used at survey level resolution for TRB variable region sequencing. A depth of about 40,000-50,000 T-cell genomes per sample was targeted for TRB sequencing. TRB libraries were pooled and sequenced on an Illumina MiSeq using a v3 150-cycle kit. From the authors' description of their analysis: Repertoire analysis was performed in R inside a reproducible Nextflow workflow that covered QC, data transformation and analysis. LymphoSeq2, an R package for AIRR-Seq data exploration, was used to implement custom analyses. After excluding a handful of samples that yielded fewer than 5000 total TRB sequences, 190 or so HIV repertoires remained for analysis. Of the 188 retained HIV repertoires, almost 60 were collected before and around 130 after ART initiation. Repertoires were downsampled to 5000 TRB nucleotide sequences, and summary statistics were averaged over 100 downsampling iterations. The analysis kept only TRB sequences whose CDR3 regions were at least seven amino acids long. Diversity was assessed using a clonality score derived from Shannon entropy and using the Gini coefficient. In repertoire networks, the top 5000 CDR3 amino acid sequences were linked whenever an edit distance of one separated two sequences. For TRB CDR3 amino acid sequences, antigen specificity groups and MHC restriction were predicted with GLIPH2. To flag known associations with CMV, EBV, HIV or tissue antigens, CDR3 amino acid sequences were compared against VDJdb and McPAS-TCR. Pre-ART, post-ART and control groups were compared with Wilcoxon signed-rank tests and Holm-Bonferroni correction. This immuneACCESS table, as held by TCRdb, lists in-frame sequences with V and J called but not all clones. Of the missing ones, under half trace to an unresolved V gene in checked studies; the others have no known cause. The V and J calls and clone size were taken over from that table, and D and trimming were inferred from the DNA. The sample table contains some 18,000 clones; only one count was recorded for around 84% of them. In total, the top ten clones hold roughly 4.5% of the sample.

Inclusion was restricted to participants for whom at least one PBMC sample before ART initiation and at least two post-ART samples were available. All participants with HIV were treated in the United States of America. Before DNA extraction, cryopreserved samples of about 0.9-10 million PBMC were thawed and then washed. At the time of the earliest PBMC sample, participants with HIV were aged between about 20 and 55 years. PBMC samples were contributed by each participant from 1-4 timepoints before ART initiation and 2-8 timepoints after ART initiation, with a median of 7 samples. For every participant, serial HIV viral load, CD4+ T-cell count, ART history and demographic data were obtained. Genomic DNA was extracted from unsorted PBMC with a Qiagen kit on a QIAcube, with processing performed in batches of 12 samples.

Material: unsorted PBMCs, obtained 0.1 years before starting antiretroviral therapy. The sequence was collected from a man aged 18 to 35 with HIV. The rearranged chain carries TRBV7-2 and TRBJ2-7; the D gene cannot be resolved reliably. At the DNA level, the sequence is TGTGCCAGCAGCTTATATCGGGTTTACGAGCAGTACTTC. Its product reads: CASSLYRVYEQYF.